The 32 T cell receptor beta chains reported below all come from one sample, sequenced in a study of T cells after yellow fever vaccination (dated by TCRdb to the late 2010s). The treatment or condition label of this sample denotes: live attenuated yellow fever vaccine strain. The library was made by 5' RACE. The listed sequencing device is Illumina NovaSeq 6000. In TCRdb, the public reads were trimmed at Q25 with fastp and aligned with MiXCR, with productive beta chains retained. Each record represents a unique CDR3 protein, reported with the most common genes and DNA among its rows. In all, the sample holds 100,000 to 150,000 distinct CDR3 sequences, and over 8% of those were seen once. The biggest ten clones account for 40% of the sample. Here the sequenced sample was CD8+ T cells sorted from PBMCs, taken on the day of the yellow fever booster vaccination. These receptors all come from a man between 18 and 29 years old who received the YFV17D yellow fever vaccine.

The rearrangement uses TRBV5-6 and TRBJ2-1, with 9 positions matching TRBD2. Germline CDR1 is SGHDT and CDR2 is YYEEEE. J lost 8 bases, V lost 2 bases, and 5 bases had no gene match. The CDR3 contains 14 residues. CDR3 residues: CASSLVAGVHEQFF. The DNA for the CDR3 is TGTGCCAGCAGCTTAGTAGCGGGGGTACATGAGCAGTTCTTC.

This chain uses TRBV20-1 with TRBJ2-1; the D is unclear. In germline, CDR1 is DFQATT, CDR2 SNEGSKA (reference sequence). This CDR3 has 11 residues. Trimming took off 6 bases at V and 10 bases at J, with 13 bases between the two ends. CDR3 sequence reads: CSAPLPEEQFF. CDR3 sequence (DNA): TGCAGTGCCCCCCTCCCTGAGGAGCAGTTCTTC.

The chain joins TRBV4-1 to TRBJ1-5, with D hard to call. CDR3 length: 13 residues. Germline CDR1 reads MGHRA; CDR2 reads YSYEKL. V was pared by 5 bases and J by 4 bases, with 9 bases between. This CDR3 is CASSKVGNQPQHF. As DNA, the CDR3 is TGCGCCAGCAGCAAAGTGGGAAATCAGCCCCAGCATTTT.

This clonotype was counted only a few times. This chain uses TRBV7-8 with TRBJ2-1; 11 bases agree with TRBD2. This CDR3 comprises 16 residues. CDR1 and CDR2 (germline): SGHVS, FQNEAQ. Trimming at V came to 5 bases and at J to 9 bases, leaving 12 bases not matched to a gene. In DNA form, the CDR3 reads TGTGCCAGCAGCGCCTTGATAGCGGGGGGGCCCTTTGAGCAGTTCTTC. Translating it yields CASSALIAGGPFEQFF.

This clonotype has a handful of counts. V and J are TRBV9 and TRBJ2-3; 7 bases are shared with TRBD2. This CDR3 is 16 amino acids long. Per the germline V gene, CDR1 is SGDLS and CDR2 is YYNGEE. The trim removed 3 bases at V and 1 base at J, leaving 8 bases unmatched. In nucleotides, the CDR3 is TGTGCCAGCAGCGAACGACTAGCTTCGGGCACAGATACGCAGTATTTT. Residues: CASSERLASGTDTQYF.

This clonotype was seen a handful of times. The J gene is TRBJ1-1, the V gene TRBV3-1; D perhaps matches TRBD1 (6 bases). With 2 bases removed from V and 3 bases from J, the gap between germline ends came to 13 bases. CDR1 and CDR2 (germline): LGHDT, YNNKEL (reference sequence). This CDR3 has 15 amino acids. CDR3 residues: CASSQWTAGDTEAFF. The CDR3 coding sequence is TGTGCCAGCAGCCAATGGACAGCGGGGGACACTGAAGCTTTCTTT.

This rearrangement joins TRBV5-1 to TRBJ2-7, with D perhaps matching TRBD1 (5 bases). Trimming took off 2 bases at V and 5 bases at J, with 17 bases between the two ends. The CDR3 is made up of 15 amino acids. Per the germline V gene, CDR1 is SGHRS and CDR2 is YFSETQ. This CDR3 is CASSFSPAGKDEQYV. The CDR3 DNA follows: TGCGCCAGCAGCTTTAGTCCGGCAGGGAAGGACGAGCAGTACGTC.

This clonotype was recorded a few times. The gene calls are TRBV12-2 and TRBJ2-7; the table's D call, TRBD1, was not checked against the DNA. TRBV12-2 has pseudogene status. This CDR3 comprises 18 residues. This CDR3 is CASRLSGTGGNSSYEQYF. The DNA of the CDR3 is TGTGCAAGTCGCTTGTCCGGGACAGGGGGGAATTCGTCCTACGAGCAGTACTTC.

The rearrangement uses TRBV7-6 and TRBJ1-2; 8 bases line up with TRBD1. This CDR3 comprises 15 residues. Unmatched junction bases numbered 7, after V lost 5 bases and J lost 2 bases. Germline lookup yields CDR1 SGHVS and CDR2 FNYEAQ. This CDR3 is CASSPRTGSNYGYTF. CDR3 nucleotide sequence: TGTGCCAGCAGCCCTAGGACAGGGTCAAACTATGGCTACACCTTC.

This clonotype has at least ten counts. The V and J genes are TRBV7-9 and TRBJ2-3, with 9 bases that match TRBD1. The CDR3 extends over 14 amino acids. Germline V gene data show CDR1 as SEHNR and CDR2 as FQNEAQ (reference sequence). The V segment lost 5 bases and the J segment 3 bases; nucleotides outside the gene matches: 3. The CDR3 DNA reads TGTGCCAGCAGCACTGGACAGGGGACAGATACGCAGTATTTT. As protein: CASSTGQGTDTQYF.

This clonotype showed up just a few times. The chain employs TRBV5-1 and TRBJ2-5, with D perhaps TRBD1 (5 bases). V was shortened by 0 bases and J by 5 bases, with 14 bases between the two germline ends. This CDR3 region has 15 residues. Germline V gene sequence: CDR1 SGHRS, CDR2 YFSETQ. Here the CDR3 DNA reads TGCGCCAGCAGCTTGGCGAATCAGGGCCAGGAGACCCAGTACTTC. Translating gives CASSLANQGQETQYF.

The table lists this clonotype with many counts. The V and J genes are TRBV5-1 and TRBJ1-1; possibly TRBD1 for D (5 bases). Trimming left V 4 bases short and J 2 bases short, with 15 bases between. CDR1 and CDR2 from the germline V gene are SGHRS and YFSETQ. CDR3 length: 15 residues. CDR3 coding DNA: TGCGCCAGCAGCCAAACTACAGGACCCAACACTGAAGCTTTCTTT. Protein: CASSQTTGPNTEAFF.

This clonotype was counted a few times. V and J are TRBV4-3 and TRBJ1-4, with D possibly being TRBD1 (5 bases). CDR1 and CDR2 (germline): LGHNA, YSLEER. The V gene lost 4 bases and the J gene lost 2 bases, with 11 bases spanning the gap. This CDR3 contains 15 residues. The CDR3 reads CASSLWGDTNEKLFF. CDR3 bases: TGCGCCAGCAGCCTGTGGGGGGATACTAATGAAAAACTGTTTTTT.

This clonotype was counted ten times or more. V usage is TRBV29-1 and J usage is TRBJ1-2, with 12 bases lining up with TRBD1. V shed 6 bases, J shed 6 bases, and the junction held 5 bases outside the gene matches. The CDR3 contains 13 residues. CDR1 and CDR2 from the germline V gene are SQVTM and ANQGSEA. CDR3 nucleotide sequence: TGCAGCGTGTCGGGACAGGGGGCCGATGGCTACACCTTC. Its translation is CSVSGQGADGYTF.

Here the CDR3 reads CASSLPQGDNEQFF. The CDR3 DNA reads TGTGCCAGCAGCTTGCCCCAGGGGGACAATGAGCAGTTCTTC. J is TRBJ2-1 and V is TRBV5-6; 7 nucleotides agree with TRBD1. CDR3 length: 14 amino acids. The V gene's germline CDR1 is SGHDT and CDR2 YYEEEE. Trimming took 1 base from V and 5 from J; bases not matched to a gene: 3. Together with reference TRBV5-6 and TRBJ2-1, the CDR3 gives the full variable domain: DAGVTQSPTHLIKTRGQQVTLRCSPKSGHDTVSWYQQALGQGPQFIFQYYEEEERQRGNFPDRFSGHQFPNYSSELNVNALLLGDSALYLCASSLPQGDNEQFFGPGTRLTVL.

This clonotype has only a few counts. The chain uses TRBV4-3 and TRBJ2-6; no clear D. The CDR3 runs to 15 residues. V was clipped by 1 base and J by 2 bases, with 6 bases between them. The germline gives CDR1 LGHNA, CDR2 YSLEER. The DNA of the CDR3 is TGCGCCAGCAGCCAAGCATCCGCTGGGGCCAACGTCCTGACTTTC. Its protein is CASSQASAGANVLTF.

This chain links TRBV6-2 or TRBV6-3 with TRBJ2-5; TRBD2 is a possible D gene (5 bases). CDR1 is MNHEY and CDR2 is SVGEGT in the germline V gene. V was clipped by 2 bases and J by 5 bases, with 15 bases between them. The CDR3 totals 15 residues. CDR3 sequence reads: CASSYPLRRGETQYF. In DNA form, the CDR3 reads TGTGCCAGCAGTTACCCCTTGCGCAGAGGGGAGACCCAGTACTTC.

This chain joins TRBV10-3 and TRBJ2-2; 8 bases are a match to TRBD2. The V segment lost 0 bases and the J segment 5 bases; nucleotides outside the gene matches: 5. Germline V gene sequence: CDR1 ENHRY, CDR2 SYGVKD. The CDR3 loop spans 16 amino acids. This chain's CDR3 is CAISESWTSNTGELFF. In DNA, the CDR3 is TGTGCCATCAGTGAGTCGTGGACTAGCAATACCGGGGAGCTGTTTTTT.

This clonotype has just a few counts. This sequence joins TRBV19 and TRBJ1-5; the D gene is possibly TRBD1 (5 bases). Between the trimmed V and J ends, which lost 3 bases and 0 bases, there was a span of 9 bases. This CDR3 comprises 15 residues. Germline CDR1 reads LNHDA; CDR2 reads SQIVND (reference sequence). The CDR3 nucleotides are TGTGCCAGTAGTATGGGGGTTCATAGCAATCAGCCCCAGCATTTT. Protein sequence: CASSMGVHSNQPQHF.

This clonotype was detected a few times. This chain links TRBV7-3 with TRBJ2-2, with D possibly TRBD1 on 6 matching bases. The ends were cut back, 6 bases at V and 3 bases at J, with 11 bases in the middle. This CDR3 is built from 14 residues. The V gene's germline CDR1 is SGHTA and CDR2 FQGTGA. In DNA form, the CDR3 reads TGTGCCAGCAGATCCCAGGGGTACACCGGGGAGCTGTTTTTT. This codes for CASRSQGYTGELFF. The full variable domain, in which reference TRBV7-3 and TRBJ2-2 provide the parts outside the CDR3, is GAGVSQTPSNKVTEKGKYVELRCDPISGHTALYWYRQSLGQGPEFLIYFQGTGAADDSGLPNDRFFAVRPEGSVSTLKIQRTERGDSAVYLCASRSQGYTGELFFGEGSRLTVL.

This clonotype has more than one count but fewer than ten. The chain is built from TRBV7-2 and TRBJ2-7; D uncertain. The V gene lost 3 bases and the J gene lost 6 bases, with 6 bases spanning the gap. Germline CDR1 reads SGHTA; CDR2 reads FQGNSA. There are 11 residues in the CDR3. The CDR3 protein is CASSFSAEQYF. The CDR3 nucleotides read TGTGCCAGCAGCTTTTCCGCCGAGCAGTACTTC.

V and J are TRBV7-2 and TRBJ1-1; D is perhaps TRBD1 (5 bases). The V end was cut by 0 bases, the J end by 6 bases, with 14 bases between. The length of the CDR3 is 15 residues. CDR1 and CDR2 (germline): SGHTA, FQGNSA. DNA for the CDR3: TGTGCCAGCAGCTTAGCGGTTGGGGCCAACCCTGAAGCTTTCTTT. It codes for CASSLAVGANPEAFF.

This clonotype has ten or more counts. The chain recombines TRBV9 with TRBJ2-3, with D perhaps given as TRBD1 or TRBD2 (5 bases each). Germline-derived CDR1 and CDR2 are SGDLS and YYNGEE. With 1 base removed from V and 2 bases from J, the gap between germline ends came to 11 bases. This CDR3 is 15 amino acids long. This chain's CDR3 is CASSVSWGNTDTQYF. DNA of the CDR3: TGTGCCAGCAGCGTATCCTGGGGGAACACAGATACGCAGTATTTT.

CDR3 in amino acids: CASSESRSSGSDTQYF. Here the CDR3 DNA reads TGCGCCAGCAGTGAGTCGAGAAGTAGCGGATCAGATACGCAGTATTTT. The J gene is TRBJ2-3, the V gene TRBV10-1; possibly TRBD2 for D (6 bases). The germline V gene has CDR1 WNHNN and CDR2 SYGVQD (reference sequence). CDR3 length: 16 residues. Trimming stripped 0 bases from V and 4 bases from J, with 14 bases between.

The chain is built from TRBV6-1 and TRBJ1-1; TRBD1 might be the D (6 bases). V was trimmed by 3 bases and J by 4 bases, leaving 15 bases between them. CDR3 size: 15 residues. CDR1 is MNHNS, CDR2 SASEGT, per germline. This CDR3 is CASSDQGGLGTEAFF. The CDR3 coding sequence is TGTGCCAGCAGTGATCAAGGGGGGTTGGGCACTGAAGCTTTCTTT.

This clonotype was seen only a few times. V and J are TRBV5-5 and TRBJ1-1; D is unclear. Trimming took off 3 bases at V and 8 bases at J, with 11 bases between the two ends. In germline, CDR1 is SGHKS, CDR2 YYEKEE (reference sequence). CDR3 size: 12 residues. The CDR3: CASSWTGNEAFF. The CDR3 nucleotides read TGTGCCAGCAGCTGGACCGGGAACGAAGCTTTCTTT.

This clonotype was counted many times. V usage is TRBV20-1 and J usage is TRBJ2-7, with 7 positions matching TRBD2. V gave up 0 bases and J gave up 2 bases; unmatched junction bases: 10. The CDR3 is made up of 16 amino acids. The germline V gene encodes CDR1 DFQATT and CDR2 SNEGSKA (reference sequence). The CDR3: CSARDTSSGSPYEQYF. For the CDR3, the DNA is TGCAGTGCTAGAGATACGTCTAGCGGATCCCCCTACGAGCAGTACTTC.

This rearrangement joins TRBV5-1 to TRBJ1-2; D not certain. With 2 bases removed from V and 3 bases from J, the gap between germline ends came to 23 bases. The germline V gene has CDR1 SGHRS and CDR2 YFSETQ. CDR3 size: 18 residues. For the CDR3, the DNA is TGCGCCAGCAGCTTTGGAAATAGGAGGCCAGAGATTTACTATGGCTACACCTTC. Translated, it gives CASSFGNRRPEIYYGYTF.

The chain couples TRBV5-1 to TRBJ2-7, with D perhaps TRBD1 or TRBD2 (6 bases each). CDR1 SGHRS and CDR2 YFSETQ come from the germline V gene. Trimming removed 0 bases from V and 6 bases from J, with 13 bases in between. The CDR3 spans 14 residues. CDR3: CASSLEQGRREQYF. The CDR3 DNA reads TGCGCCAGCAGCTTGGAGCAGGGGAGGCGCGAGCAGTACTTC.

V gene TRBV10-3 combines with J gene TRBJ1-4; D remains unclear. The length of the CDR3 is 13 residues. The V end was cut by 5 bases, the J end by 3 bases, with 7 bases between. The germline gives CDR1 ENHRY, CDR2 SYGVKD. This chain's CDR3 is CAISRQANEKLFF. The DNA for the CDR3 is TGTGCCATCAGTCGGCAGGCTAATGAAAAACTGTTTTTT.

The chain has TRBV5-4 and TRBJ1-2; D gene ambiguous. V lost 2 bases, J lost 4 bases, and 9 bases lay in between. The CDR3 is 13 amino acids. Germline loops: CDR1 SGHNT, CDR2 YYREEE (reference sequence). CDR3 in amino acids: CASSFGEIYGYTF. For the CDR3, the DNA is TGTGCCAGCAGCTTTGGTGAGATCTATGGCTACACCTTC.

The genes are TRBV30 and TRBJ1-6; unclear D gene. V lost 7 bases, J lost 7 bases, and 11 bases lay in between. The CDR3 contains 12 residues. The germline V gene encodes CDR1 GTSNPN and CDR2 SVGIG (reference sequence). The CDR3 protein is CAFHDLNSPLHF. DNA for the CDR3: TGTGCCTTCCACGACCTGAATTCACCCCTCCACTTT.